Below, 6 T cell receptor beta chains from the same sample are listed, as sequenced in a study of Ad26.COV2.S vaccination and SARS-CoV-2 variants (dated by TCRdb to the early 2020s). The intended sense of this specimen's treatment or condition label: roughly 19 received Ad26.COV2.S at low or high dose, single or two shots; 5 received placebo; per-sample allocation not given. Repertoires of vaccine and placebo recipients were sequenced from samples taken on day 63 after the first injection. The protocol used for the library was the immunoSEQ multiplex PCR assay. TCRdb mirrors the immuneACCESS table, restricted to in-frame sequences. Some clones are absent from its copies; in checked studies, under half trace to an unresolved V gene, and the reason for the others is unknown. Recorded for this sample are around 250,000 clones; around 87% of them occurred a single time. About 3.6% of the sample lies in the top ten.

Specimen: peripheral blood, collected in a trial of Ad26.COV2.S vaccine versus placebo. All receptors come from a person between 18 and 59 years old who received the Ad26.COV2.S COVID-19 vaccine or a placebo.

With regard to this clone: One end of the junction does not line up with germline, which may come from a read error. The chain joins TRBV5-6 to TRBJ1-2, with D perhaps TRBD1 (6 bases). Germline CDR1 reads SGHDT; CDR2 reads YYEEEE. The CDR3 length is 12 residues. CDR3 sequence (DNA): TGTGCCAGCAGCGCGGGGACAACCTTGGGGATCTTC. Protein: CASSAGTTLGIF.

V is TRBV7-2 and J is TRBJ1-5; no reliable D call. V was cut by 7 bases and J by 2 bases, with 15 bases left in between. Germline CDR1 reads SGHTA; CDR2 reads FQGNSA. This CDR3 contains 15 residues. CDR3 DNA: TGTGCCAGCACCCAAGACGCGCGGGGCAATCAGCCCCAGCATTTT. It specifies CASTQDARGNQPQHF.

This chain joins TRBV18 and TRBJ2-5; D not certain. The CDR3 consists of 14 residues. V was pared by 2 bases and J by 2 bases, with 9 bases between. Germline values: CDR1 KGHSH, CDR2 LQKENI. The CDR3 DNA reads as TGTGCCAGCTCACCAATTTCGGAACAAGAGACCCAGTACTTC. Its translation is CASSPISEQETQYF.

The chain combines TRBV7-2 with TRBJ2-5; 9 nucleotides match TRBD1. V shed 2 bases and J 3 bases; nucleotides not matched to a gene: 4. The CDR3 has 15 amino acids. Germline V gives CDR1 SGHTA, CDR2 FQGNSA. CDR3 nucleotides: TGTGCCAGCAGCTTAACCCGGGACAGGGAAGAGACCCAGTACTTC. This encodes CASSLTRDREETQYF.

The chain combines TRBV7-2 with TRBJ2-1, with 9 positions matching TRBD2. Germline V gene sequence: CDR1 SGHTA, CDR2 FQGNSA. V was clipped by 1 base and J by 4 bases; unmatched bases: 8. The length of the CDR3 is 17 residues. The CDR3 DNA follows: TGTGCCAGCAGCTTAGGGCTTGGCGGGAGGGAGTACAATGAGCAGTTCTTC. Translated: CASSLGLGGREYNEQFF.

This clone was observed once. In DNA, the CDR3 is TGTGCCAGCAGCCCCCCGGGACTAGCGGGGGGGCGTGAGCAGTTCTTC. Translating gives CASSPPGLAGGREQFF. The chain carries TRBV7-2 and TRBJ2-1, with TRBD2 matching over 16 bases. The CDR3 sequence is 16 residues long. Germline V gene lookup returns CDR1 SGHTA and CDR2 FQGNSA. V was clipped by 5 bases and J by 9 bases; unmatched bases: 7.